The T cell receptor beta chain under discussion was sequenced for a study of T cells in Graves' hyperthyroidism and ophthalmopathy. Study details: Upon initial diagnosis and before any treatment, peripheral blood was collected.

RNA transcripts were the template for amplifying TCR beta CDR3 regions. The TCR CDR3 was amplified in a first-round RT-PCR using the HTBI primer set. Using its own MiXCR run on the multiplex PCR reads, TCRdb lists one record per CDR3 protein. Here the sample spans roughly 650,000 distinct CDR3 sequences, more than 15% being singletons. Study-level findings and limits: Ophthalmopathy prediction by the model preceded onset by a median roughly 6 months.

This clonotype was counted ten times or more. Its antigen remains unknown. Germline V gene lookup returns CDR1 MNHEY and CDR2 SMNVEV (reference sequence). The CDR3 sequence is 15 residues long. V lost 6 bases, J lost 1 base, and 15 bases lay in between. The receptor's source is a woman in her thirties or forties with Graves' ophthalmopathy. The rearrangement links TRBV27 to TRBJ2-5, with D possibly TRBD1 on 6 matching bases. What was sequenced was blood. The CDR3 reads CASSSRWDTQETQYF. The CDR3 bases are TGTGCCAGCAGCTCGCGTTGGGACACCCAAGAGACCCAGTACTTC.